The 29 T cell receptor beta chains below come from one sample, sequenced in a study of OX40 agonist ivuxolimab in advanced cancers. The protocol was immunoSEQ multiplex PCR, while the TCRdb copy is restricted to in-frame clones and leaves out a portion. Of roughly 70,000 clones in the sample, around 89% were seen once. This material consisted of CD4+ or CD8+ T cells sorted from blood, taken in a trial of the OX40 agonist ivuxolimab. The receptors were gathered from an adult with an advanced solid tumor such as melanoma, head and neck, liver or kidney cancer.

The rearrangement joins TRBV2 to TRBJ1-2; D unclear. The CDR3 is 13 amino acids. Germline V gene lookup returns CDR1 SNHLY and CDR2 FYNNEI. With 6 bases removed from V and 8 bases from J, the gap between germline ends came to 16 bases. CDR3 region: CASRSAGQRGYTF. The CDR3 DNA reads TGTGCCAGCAGGTCCGCCGGGCAGAGGGGCTACACCTTC.

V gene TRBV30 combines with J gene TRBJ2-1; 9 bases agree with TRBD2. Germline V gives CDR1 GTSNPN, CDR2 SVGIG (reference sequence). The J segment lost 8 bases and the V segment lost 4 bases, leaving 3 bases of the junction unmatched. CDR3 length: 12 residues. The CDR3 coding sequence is TGTGCCTGGAATAGCGGGAGTCATGAGCAGTTCTTC. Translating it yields CAWNSGSHEQFF.

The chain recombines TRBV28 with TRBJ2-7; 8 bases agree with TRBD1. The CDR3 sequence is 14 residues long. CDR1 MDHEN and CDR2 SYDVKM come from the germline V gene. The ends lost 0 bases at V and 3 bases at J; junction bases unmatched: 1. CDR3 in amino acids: CASSLWDRDYEQYF. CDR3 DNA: TGTGCCAGCAGTTTATGGGACAGGGACTACGAGCAGTACTTC.

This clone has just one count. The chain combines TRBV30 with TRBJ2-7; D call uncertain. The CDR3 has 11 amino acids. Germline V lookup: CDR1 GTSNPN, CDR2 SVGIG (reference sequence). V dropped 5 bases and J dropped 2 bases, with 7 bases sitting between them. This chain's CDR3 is CAWDRTYEQYF. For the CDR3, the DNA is TGTGCCTGGGACCGTACCTACGAGCAGTACTTC.

CDR3 nucleotide sequence: TGTGCCAGCTCAAACTTGGGCGGAAACTCCTACAATGAGCAGTTCTTC. It translates to CASSNLGGNSYNEQFF. The gene calls are TRBV18 and TRBJ2-1; D is unclear. The germline V gene encodes CDR1 KGHSH and CDR2 LQKENI. Trimming took 5 bases from V and 0 from J, leaving 14 bases between them. The CDR3 is 16 residues long. The variable domain in full, completed from reference TRBV18 and TRBJ2-1, reads NAGVMQNPRHLVRRRGQEARLRCSPMKGHSHVYWYRQLPEEGLKFMVYLQKENIIDESGMPKERFSAEFPKEGPSILRIQQVVRGDSAAYFCASSNLGGNSYNEQFFGPGTRLTVL.

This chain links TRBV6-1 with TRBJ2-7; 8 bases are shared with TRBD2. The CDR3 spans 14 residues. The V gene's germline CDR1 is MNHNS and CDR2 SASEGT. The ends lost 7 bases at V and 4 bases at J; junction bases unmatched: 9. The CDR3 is CASTNPRGGYEQYF. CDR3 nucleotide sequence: TGTGCCAGCACCAACCCTCGGGGGGGTTACGAGCAGTACTTC.

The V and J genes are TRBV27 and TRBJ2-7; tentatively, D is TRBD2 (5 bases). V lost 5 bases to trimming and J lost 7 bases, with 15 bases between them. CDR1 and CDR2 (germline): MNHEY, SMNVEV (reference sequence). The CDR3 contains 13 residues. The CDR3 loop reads CASSLSVRGEQYF. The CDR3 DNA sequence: TGTGCCAGCAGTCTCTCGGTACGCGGGGAGCAGTACTTC.

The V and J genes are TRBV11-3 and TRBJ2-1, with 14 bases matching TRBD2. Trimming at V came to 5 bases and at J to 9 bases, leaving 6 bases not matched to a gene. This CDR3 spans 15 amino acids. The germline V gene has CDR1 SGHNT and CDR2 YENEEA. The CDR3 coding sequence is TGTGCCAGCAGCCAAGGACTAGCGGGAGGAGTTGAGCAGTTCTTC. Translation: CASSQGLAGGVEQFF.

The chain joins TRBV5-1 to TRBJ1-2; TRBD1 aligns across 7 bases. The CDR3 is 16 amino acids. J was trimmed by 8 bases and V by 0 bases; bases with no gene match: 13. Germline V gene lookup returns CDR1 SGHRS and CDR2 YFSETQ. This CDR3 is CASSLAGQPATKGYTF. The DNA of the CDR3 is TGCGCCAGCAGCTTGGCGGGACAGCCAGCAACTAAAGGCTACACCTTC. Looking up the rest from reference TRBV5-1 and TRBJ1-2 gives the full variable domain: KAGVTQTPRYLIKTRGQQVTLSCSPISGHRSVSWYQQTPGQGLQFLFEYFSETQRNKGNFPGRFSGRQFSNSRSEMNVSTLELGDSALYLCASSLAGQPATKGYTFGSGTRLTVV.

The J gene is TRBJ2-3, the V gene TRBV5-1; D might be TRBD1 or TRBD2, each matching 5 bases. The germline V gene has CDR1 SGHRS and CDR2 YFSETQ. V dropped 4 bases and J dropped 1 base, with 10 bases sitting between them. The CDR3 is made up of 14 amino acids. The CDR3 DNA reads TGCGCCAGCAGCGGGGGACGGGGCACAGATACGCAGTATTTT. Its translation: CASSGGRGTDTQYF.

The CDR3 DNA sequence: TGCGCCAGCAGCTTGGATTACCAAGAGACCCAGTACTTC. It yields the protein CASSLDYQETQYF. The rearrangement links TRBV5-1 to TRBJ2-5; D not resolved. The germline V and J ends were trimmed by 0 bases and 0 bases, with 3 bases remaining between them. The germline V gene encodes CDR1 SGHRS and CDR2 YFSETQ. This CDR3 comprises 13 residues.

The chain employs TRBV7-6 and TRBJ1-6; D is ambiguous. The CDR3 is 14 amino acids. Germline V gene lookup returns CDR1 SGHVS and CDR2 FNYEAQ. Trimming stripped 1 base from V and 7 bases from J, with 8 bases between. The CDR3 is CASSLGSGNSPLHF. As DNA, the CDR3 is TGTGCCAGCAGCTTAGGGTCTGGAAATTCACCCCTCCACTTT.

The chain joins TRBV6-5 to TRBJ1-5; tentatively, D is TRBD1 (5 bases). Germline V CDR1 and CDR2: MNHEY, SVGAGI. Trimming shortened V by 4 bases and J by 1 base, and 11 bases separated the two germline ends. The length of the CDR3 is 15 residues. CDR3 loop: CASSSRAGSNQPQHF. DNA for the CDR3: TGTGCCAGCAGTTCCCGGGCAGGGAGCAATCAGCCCCAGCATTTT.

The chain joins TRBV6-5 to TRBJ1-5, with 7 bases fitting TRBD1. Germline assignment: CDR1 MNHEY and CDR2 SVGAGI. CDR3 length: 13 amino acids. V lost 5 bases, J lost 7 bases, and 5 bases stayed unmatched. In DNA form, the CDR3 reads TGTGCCAGCAGTAGAACAGGGGCCCAGCCCCAGCATTTT. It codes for CASSRTGAQPQHF.

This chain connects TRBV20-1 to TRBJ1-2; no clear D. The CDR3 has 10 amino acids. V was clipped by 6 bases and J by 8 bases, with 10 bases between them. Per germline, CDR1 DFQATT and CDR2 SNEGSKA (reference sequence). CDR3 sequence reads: CSARPEGYTF. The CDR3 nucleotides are TGCAGTGCAAGGCCCGAAGGCTACACCTTC.

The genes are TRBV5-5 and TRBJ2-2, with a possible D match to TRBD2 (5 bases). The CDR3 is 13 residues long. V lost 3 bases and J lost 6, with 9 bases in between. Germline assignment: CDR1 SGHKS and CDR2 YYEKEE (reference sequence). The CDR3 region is CASSSLGAGELFF. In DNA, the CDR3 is TGTGCCAGCAGCTCCCTCGGGGCCGGGGAGCTGTTTTTT.

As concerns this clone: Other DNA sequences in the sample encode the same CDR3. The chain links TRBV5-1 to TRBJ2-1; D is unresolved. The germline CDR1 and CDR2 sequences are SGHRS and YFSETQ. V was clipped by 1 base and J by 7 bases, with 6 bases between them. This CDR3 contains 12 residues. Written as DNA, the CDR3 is TGCGCCAGCAGCTTGTCTCTGAATGAGCAGTTCTTC. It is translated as CASSLSLNEQFF.

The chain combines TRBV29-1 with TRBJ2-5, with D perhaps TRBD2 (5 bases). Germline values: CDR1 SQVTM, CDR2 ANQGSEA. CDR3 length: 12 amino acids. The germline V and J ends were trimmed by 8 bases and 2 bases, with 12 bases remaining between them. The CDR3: CSIVPGQETQYF. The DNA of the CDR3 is TGCAGCATCGTTCCGGGGCAAGAGACCCAGTACTTC.

The CDR3 DNA follows: TGCAGCGTTGAATACGCCGGGGCCTACAATGAGCAGTTCTTC. It encodes CSVEYAGAYNEQFF. This rearrangement joins TRBV29-1 to TRBJ2-1; tentative D call: TRBD2 (5 bases). This CDR3 comprises 14 residues. Germline lookup yields CDR1 SQVTM and CDR2 ANQGSEA. V was clipped by 2 bases and J by 2 bases, with 10 bases between them.

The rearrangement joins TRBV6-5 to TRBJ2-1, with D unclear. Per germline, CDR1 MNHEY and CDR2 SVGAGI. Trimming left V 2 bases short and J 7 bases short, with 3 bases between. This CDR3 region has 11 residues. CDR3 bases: TGTGCCAGCAGTTACGCAAATGAGCAGTTCTTC. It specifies CASSYANEQFF.

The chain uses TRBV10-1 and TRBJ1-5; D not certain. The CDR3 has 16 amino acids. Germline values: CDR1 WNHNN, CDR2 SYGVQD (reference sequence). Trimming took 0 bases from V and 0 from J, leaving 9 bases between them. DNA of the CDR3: TGCGCCAGCAGTGAGTCGATTAGTTATAGCAATCAGCCCCAGCATTTT. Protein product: CASSESISYSNQPQHF.

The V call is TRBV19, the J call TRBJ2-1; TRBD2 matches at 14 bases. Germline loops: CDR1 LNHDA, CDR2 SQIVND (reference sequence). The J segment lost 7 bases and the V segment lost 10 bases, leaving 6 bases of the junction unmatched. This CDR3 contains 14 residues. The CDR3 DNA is TGTGCCACATCCGGGACTAGCGGGAGAAATGAGCAGTTCTTC. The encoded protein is CATSGTSGRNEQFF.

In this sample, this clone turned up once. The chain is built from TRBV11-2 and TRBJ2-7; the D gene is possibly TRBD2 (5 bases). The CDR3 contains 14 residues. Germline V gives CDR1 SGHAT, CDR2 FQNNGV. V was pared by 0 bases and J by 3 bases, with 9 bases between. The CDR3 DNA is TGTGCCAGCAGCTTAGATCGGGGTGTCTACGAGCAGTACTTC. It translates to CASSLDRGVYEQYF. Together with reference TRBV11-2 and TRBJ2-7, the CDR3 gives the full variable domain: EAGVAQSPRYKIIEKRQSVAFWCNPISGHATLYWYQQILGQGPKLLIQFQNNGVVDDSQLPKDRFSAERLKGVDSTLKIQPAKLEDSAVYLCASSLDRGVYEQYFGPGTRLTVT.

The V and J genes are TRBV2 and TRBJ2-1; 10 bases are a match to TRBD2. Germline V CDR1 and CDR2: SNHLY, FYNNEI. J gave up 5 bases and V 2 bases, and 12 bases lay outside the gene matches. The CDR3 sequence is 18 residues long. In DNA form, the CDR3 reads TGTGCCAGCAGTGAAAGGGCCTCTCTAGCGGGAGTTCACAATGAGCAGTTCTTC. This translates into CASSERASLAGVHNEQFF.

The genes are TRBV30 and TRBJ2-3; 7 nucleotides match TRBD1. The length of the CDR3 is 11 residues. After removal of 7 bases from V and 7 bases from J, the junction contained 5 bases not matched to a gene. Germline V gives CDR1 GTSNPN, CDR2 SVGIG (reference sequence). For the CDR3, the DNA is TGTGCCTCGGGCAGGGGGAATACGCAGTATTTT. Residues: CASGRGNTQYF.

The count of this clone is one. CDR3 coding DNA: TGTGCCAGCAGCAGAGGAGGGGCTAGCAGATACAATGAGCAGTTCTTC. It codes for CASSRGGASRYNEQFF. The genes are TRBV28 and TRBJ2-1, with D maybe TRBD2 (6 bases). The V gene's germline CDR1 is MDHEN and CDR2 SYDVKM. The CDR3 length is 16 residues. The V gene lost 6 bases and the J gene lost 4 bases, with 19 bases spanning the gap. Variable domain in full (rest from reference TRBV28 and TRBJ2-1): DVKVTQSSRYLVKRTGEKVFLECVQDMDHENMFWYRQDPGLGLRLIYFSYDVKMKEKGDIPEGYSVSREKKERFSLILESASTNQTSMYLCASSRGGASRYNEQFFGPGTRLTVL.

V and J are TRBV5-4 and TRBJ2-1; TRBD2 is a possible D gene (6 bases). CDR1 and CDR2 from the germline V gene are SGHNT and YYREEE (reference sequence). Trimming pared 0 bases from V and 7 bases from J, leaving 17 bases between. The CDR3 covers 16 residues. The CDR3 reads CASSLDAGLVTNEQFF. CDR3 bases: TGTGCCAGCAGCTTGGACGCGGGACTGGTTACGAATGAGCAGTTCTTC. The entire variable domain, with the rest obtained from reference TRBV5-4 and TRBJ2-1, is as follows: ETGVTQSPTHLIKTRGQQVTLRCSSQSGHNTVSWYQQALGQGPQFIFQYYREEENGRGNFPPRFSGLQFPNYSSELNVNALELDDSALYLCASSLDAGLVTNEQFFGPGTRLTVL.

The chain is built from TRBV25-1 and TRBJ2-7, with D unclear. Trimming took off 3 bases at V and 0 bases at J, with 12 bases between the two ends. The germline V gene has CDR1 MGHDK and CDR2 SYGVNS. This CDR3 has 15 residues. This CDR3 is CASSDLLSSSYEQYF. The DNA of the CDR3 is TGTGCCAGCAGTGATCTCCTCTCGAGCTCCTACGAGCAGTACTTC.

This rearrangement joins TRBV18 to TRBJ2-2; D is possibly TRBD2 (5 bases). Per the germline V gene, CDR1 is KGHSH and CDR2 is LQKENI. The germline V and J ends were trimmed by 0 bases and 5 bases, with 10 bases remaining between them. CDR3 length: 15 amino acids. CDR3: CASSPPGVLTGELFF. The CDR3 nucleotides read TGTGCCAGCTCACCACCCGGGGTTCTAACCGGGGAGCTGTTTTTT.